The sequence of this TCR beta chain was determined in a study of blood T cells in healthy people across ages. Study-level points and caveats: As age increased, TCR beta diversity per million T cells fell in a roughly linear fashion.

Concerning this clonotype: Its antigen is currently unknown. A junction boundary mismatches the germline segment, possibly from a read error.

The CDR3 loop spans 15 amino acids. From germline, CDR1 is MGHRA and CDR2 YSYEKL. The authors ran a second PCR of about 6 to 11 cycles using a sample-barcoded 5' primer and a J-beta primer mix. One entry per CDR3 protein, called by TCRdb with MiXCR from the 5' RACE reads. The table has over 950,000 distinct CDR3 sequences, roughly 51% seen once. The chain combines TRBV4-1 with TRBJ2-1; 10 nucleotides align to TRBD2. The sequencing input was blood. The receptor was isolated from an older woman in good health. CDR3 DNA sequence: TGTGCCAGCAGTCCGGGACTAGCGAGTTACAATGAGCAGTTCTTC. Amino acids: CASSPGLASYNEQFF.